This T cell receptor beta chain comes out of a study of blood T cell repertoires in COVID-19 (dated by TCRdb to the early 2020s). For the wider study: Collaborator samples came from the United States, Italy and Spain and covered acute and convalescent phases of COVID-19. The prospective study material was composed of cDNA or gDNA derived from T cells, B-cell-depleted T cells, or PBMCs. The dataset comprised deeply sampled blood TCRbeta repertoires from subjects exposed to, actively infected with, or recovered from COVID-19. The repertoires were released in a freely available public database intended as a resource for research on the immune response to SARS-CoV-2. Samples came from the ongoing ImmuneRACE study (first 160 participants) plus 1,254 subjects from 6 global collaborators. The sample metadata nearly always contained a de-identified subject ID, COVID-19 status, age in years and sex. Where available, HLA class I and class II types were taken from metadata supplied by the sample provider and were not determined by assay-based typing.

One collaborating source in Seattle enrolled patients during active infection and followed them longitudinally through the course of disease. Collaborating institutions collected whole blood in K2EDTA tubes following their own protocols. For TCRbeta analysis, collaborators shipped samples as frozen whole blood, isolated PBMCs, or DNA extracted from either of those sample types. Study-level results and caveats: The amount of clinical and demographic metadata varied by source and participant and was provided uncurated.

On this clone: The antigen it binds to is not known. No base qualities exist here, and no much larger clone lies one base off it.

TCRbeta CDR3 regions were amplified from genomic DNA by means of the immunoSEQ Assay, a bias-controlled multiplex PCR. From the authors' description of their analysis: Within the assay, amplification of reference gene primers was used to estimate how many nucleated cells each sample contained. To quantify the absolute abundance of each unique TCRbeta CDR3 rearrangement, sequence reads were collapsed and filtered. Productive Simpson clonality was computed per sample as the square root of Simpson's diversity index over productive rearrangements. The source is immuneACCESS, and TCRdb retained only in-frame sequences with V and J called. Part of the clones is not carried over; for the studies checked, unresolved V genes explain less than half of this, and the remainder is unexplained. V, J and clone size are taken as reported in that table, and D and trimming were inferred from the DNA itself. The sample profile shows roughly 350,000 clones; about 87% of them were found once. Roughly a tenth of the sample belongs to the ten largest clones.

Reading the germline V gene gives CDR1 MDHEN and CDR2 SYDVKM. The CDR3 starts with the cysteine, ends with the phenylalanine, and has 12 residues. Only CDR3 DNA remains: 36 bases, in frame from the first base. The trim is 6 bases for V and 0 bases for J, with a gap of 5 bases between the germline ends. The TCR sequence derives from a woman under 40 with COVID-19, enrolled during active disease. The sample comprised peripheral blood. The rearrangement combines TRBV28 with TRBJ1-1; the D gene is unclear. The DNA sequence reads TGTGCCAGCAGAGACATGAACACTGAAGCTTTCTTT. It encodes CASRDMNTEAFF.